The rows below give T cell receptor beta chains drawn from one sample of a study of shared clonotypes between healthy human individuals. Profiled with immunoSEQ multiplex PCR; TCRdb holds only in-frame clones, not every one. The sample records about 560,000 clones, roughly 79% being singletons. Sequencing was performed on PBMCs. The receptors were sampled from a woman aged 40-49 years in good health. Some clones in this sample may be carry-over from other donors' samples. Each CDR3 is given with its conserved first and last residue. Fields, in order: V gene, D gene, J gene, clone size, CDR3 protein, CDR3 DNA. A D gene is named only where the DNA matches it firmly. Clone size appears in some rows only: once, few, many, or a class for an expanded clone.

TRBV18	.	TRBJ2-4	.	CASSPLGAQNIQYF	TGTGCCAGCTCACCACTTGGCGCCCAAAACATTCAGTACTTC
TRBV23-1	TRBD1	TRBJ2-2	.	CASSQFVQGAGELFF	TGCGCCAGCAGTCAATTCGTACAGGGGGCCGGGGAGCTGTTTTTT
TRBV27	TRBD1	TRBJ1-2	.	CASGQGAHGYTF	TGTGCCAGCGGACAGGGGGCGCATGGCTACACCTTC
TRBV2	.	TRBJ2-7	.	CASSEVVRIAYEQYF	TGTGCCAGCAGTGAAGTGGTCCGGATTGCCTACGAGCAGTACTTC
TRBV30	.	TRBJ2-1	.	CAWMLGENEQFF	TGTGCCTGGATGTTAGGGGAAAATGAGCAGTTCTTC
TRBV19	.	TRBJ1-2	.	CASSSRRDLRLYGYTF	TGTGCCAGTAGTTCTCGCCGGGACTTACGCCTCTATGGCTACACCTTC
TRBV9	TRBD1	TRBJ1-2	few	CASSVAGQGLNGYTF	TGTGCCAGCAGCGTAGCTGGACAGGGGCTGAATGGCTACACCTTC
TRBV6-5	.	TRBJ1-4	.	CASSKGITNEKLFF	TGTGCCAGCAGTAAGGGAATAACTAATGAAAAACTGTTTTTT
TRBV6-5	TRBD2	TRBJ2-5	.	CASSYRREGQETQYF	TGTGCCAGCAGTTACCGCAGGGAGGGCCAAGAGACCCAGTACTTC
TRBV30	TRBD2	TRBJ2-3	.	CAWSLLAGGHRVTQYF	TGTGCCTGGAGCTTACTAGCGGGAGGTCACAGAGTTACGCAGTATTTT
TRBV5-4	.	TRBJ2-5	.	CASSFRRGLIETQYF	TGTGCCAGCAGCTTTCGACGGGGGCTTATTGAGACCCAGTACTTC
TRBV5-1	.	TRBJ2-2	.	CASSSRSGRATGELFF	TGCGCCAGCAGCTCCCGAAGCGGAAGAGCGACCGGGGAGCTGTTTTTT
TRBV28	.	TRBJ1-4	.	CASSLADNRGGKLFF	TGTGCCAGCAGTTTGGCCGATAATCGGGGGGGCAAACTGTTTTTT
TRBV9	.	TRBJ2-5	.	CASSIDMEETQYF	TGTGCCAGCAGCATAGACATGGAGGAGACCCAGTACTTC
TRBV27	.	TRBJ2-7	few	CASRITGATGGQYF	TGTGCCAGCAGAATAACAGGGGCCACGGGGGGGCAGTACTTC
TRBV6-5	TRBD2	TRBJ2-2	.	CASSTPRGVMELFF	TGTGCCAGCAGTACCCCCCGGGGGGTGATGGAGCTGTTTTTT
TRBV30	.	TRBJ1-5	.	CAWSQSNQPQHF	TGTGCCTGGAGTCAAAGCAATCAGCCCCAGCATTTT
TRBV5-1	.	TRBJ1-1	few	CASSTTGNTEAFF	TGCGCCAGCAGCACGACAGGGAACACTGAAGCTTTCTTT
TRBV19	.	TRBJ2-3	once	CASSEAGSSTDTQYF	TGTGCCAGTAGTGAGGCGGGGAGTAGCACAGATACGCAGTATTTT
TRBV6-5	TRBD2	TRBJ2-7	.	CASSRLAGSSYEQYF	TGTGCCAGCAGTAGACTAGCGGGGTCCTCCTACGAGCAGTACTTC